This T cell receptor (beta chain) was sequenced for a study of blood T cell repertoires in COVID-19. Study-level background: T cells, B-cell-depleted T cells, or PBMCs supplied cDNA or gDNA.

Method: immunoSEQ multiplex PCR; TCRdb's copy keeps in-frame clones and lacks some. The sample records some 330,000 clones, about 89% being singletons. CDR3 length equals 17 residues. The ends were cut back, 1 base at V and 4 bases at J, with 17 bases in the middle. Germline V gene lookup returns CDR1 SGHRS and CDR2 YFSETQ. Input material: PBMCs or T cells enriched from blood (not recorded which). The clonotype comes from a man in his forties or fifties in a cohort exposed to, infected with or recovered from COVID-19 (not recorded which). The genes are TRBV5-1 and TRBJ2-2; the D is unclear. CDR3 DNA: TGCGCCAGCAGCTTGATTGGAGCAGCACGGAGCACCGGGGAGCTGTTTTTT. Translating gives CASSLIGAARSTGELFF.